This entry lists 28 T cell receptor beta chains sequenced from one sample in a study of response to subunit inactivated influenza vaccine. TCRdb re-derived calls from the RT-PCR reads in MiXCR, one entry per CDR3 protein. The repertoire holds around 520,000 distinct CDR3 sequences, with 25% as singletons. The material was CD4+ T cells sorted from PBMCs, obtained 4 to 6 days after vaccination. The receptor set was obtained from a man aged 50 to 59 who received an inactivated influenza vaccine.

This chain links TRBV14 with TRBJ2-2; D remains ambiguous. This CDR3 is 16 amino acids long. With 1 base removed from V and 7 bases from J, the gap between germline ends came to 16 bases. The germline V gene encodes CDR1 SGHDN and CDR2 FVKESK. CDR3 in DNA: TGTGCCAGCAGCCAAGTTTTGGCCCGTTATGTCGGGGAGCTGTTTTTT. This codes for CASSQVLARYVGELFF. The full variable domain, completed using reference TRBV14 and TRBJ2-2, is EAGVTQFPSHSVIEKGQTVTLRCDPISGHDNLYWYRRVMGKEIKFLLHFVKESKQDESGMPNNRFLAERTGGTYSTLKVQPAELEDSGVYFCASSQVLARYVGELFFGEGSRLTVL.

This chain uses TRBV20-1 with TRBJ2-1, with D hard to call. Trimming removed 0 bases at V and 4 bases at J, with 13 bases between. This CDR3 spans 15 amino acids. Germline CDR1 reads DFQATT; CDR2 reads SNEGSKA (reference sequence). The CDR3, as DNA: TGCAGTGCTAGAGATTTAGCAAAAAATTACAATGAGCAGTTCTTC. It is translated as CSARDLAKNYNEQFF.

This clonotype was detected only a few times. This sequence joins TRBV27 and TRBJ2-1; TRBD1 aligns across 7 bases. The CDR3 runs 15 residues. Germline V gene lookup returns CDR1 MNHEY and CDR2 SMNVEV (reference sequence). Trimming took 2 bases from V and 4 from J; bases not matched to a gene: 5. The CDR3 sequence is CASSLDWDRYNEQFF. The DNA for the CDR3 is TGTGCCAGCAGTTTAGACTGGGACAGATACAATGAGCAGTTCTTC.

The sample holds many counts of this clonotype. V and J are TRBV11-2 and TRBJ2-3; D not resolved. Trimming left V 2 bases short and J 5 bases short, with 5 bases between. CDR1 and CDR2 (germline): SGHAT, FQNNGV. The CDR3 sequence is 12 residues long. CDR3 amino acids: CASSLMGDTQYF. The CDR3 DNA sequence: TGTGCCAGCAGCTTAATGGGAGATACGCAGTATTTT.

The chain joins TRBV12-3 or TRBV12-4 to TRBJ2-7; TRBD1 is a possible D gene (5 bases). CDR3 size: 14 residues. V shed 6 bases and J shed 0 bases, with 12 bases lying between them. This chain's CDR3 is CASRYRLSSYEQYF. In DNA, the CDR3 is TGTGCCAGCAGATACAGGCTCTCCTCCTACGAGCAGTACTTC.

This clonotype was detected only a few times. The chain is built from TRBV7-2 and TRBJ2-2; 7 positions match TRBD2. This CDR3 contains 16 residues. The V segment lost 5 bases and the J segment 8 bases; nucleotides outside the gene matches: 14. Germline V gene lookup returns CDR1 SGHTA and CDR2 FQGNSA. The chain's CDR3 is CASSTTSSGGMGELFF. In nucleotides, the CDR3 is TGTGCCAGCAGCACCACCTCCTCCGGGGGGATGGGGGAGCTGTTTTTT.

This clonotype occurred a few times. The chain couples TRBV28 to TRBJ1-5, with D possibly being TRBD1 (6 bases). Germline CDR1 is MDHEN and CDR2 is SYDVKM. CDR3 size: 15 residues. Trimming took 4 bases from V and 3 from J, leaving 13 bases between them. The chain's CDR3 is CASSSDDRSNQPQHF. For the CDR3, the DNA is TGTGCCAGCAGTTCCGATGACAGGTCCAATCAGCCCCAGCATTTT. Variable domain in full (rest from reference TRBV28 and TRBJ1-5): DVKVTQSSRYLVKRTGEKVFLECVQDMDHENMFWYRQDPGLGLRLIYFSYDVKMKEKGDIPEGYSVSREKKERFSLILESASTNQTSMYLCASSSDDRSNQPQHFGDGTRLSIL.

A few counts support this clonotype. The V gene is TRBV5-1, the J gene TRBJ2-2, with D unresolved. Germline-derived CDR1 and CDR2 are SGHRS and YFSETQ. Trimming removed 7 bases from V and 4 bases from J, with 17 bases in between. The CDR3 runs 15 residues. The CDR3 reads CASQIEGSGTGELFF. The CDR3 DNA sequence: TGCGCCAGCCAAATTGAAGGGTCAGGCACCGGGGAGCTGTTTTTT. The full variable domain, rest sourced from reference TRBV5-1 and TRBJ2-2, is KAGVTQTPRYLIKTRGQQVTLSCSPISGHRSVSWYQQTPGQGLQFLFEYFSETQRNKGNFPGRFSGRQFSNSRSEMNVSTLELGDSALYLCASQIEGSGTGELFFGEGSRLTVL.

V is TRBV19 and J is TRBJ2-1, with D possibly TRBD2 on 6 matching bases. V shed 3 bases and J shed 9 bases, with 18 bases lying between them. In germline, CDR1 is LNHDA, CDR2 SQIVND (reference sequence). The length of the CDR3 is 15 residues. CDR3 DNA sequence: TGTGCCAGTAGTATTAAGGTAGCGGCGTTCGGTGAGCAGTTCTTC. This codes for CASSIKVAAFGEQFF.

The chain couples TRBV29-1 to TRBJ2-5, with 9 bases fitting TRBD1. CDR1 is SQVTM and CDR2 is ANQGSEA in the germline V gene. This CDR3 is 14 amino acids long. After removal of 6 bases from V and 5 bases from J, the junction contained 10 bases not matched to a gene. CDR3 residues: CSVSWTGARETQYF. CDR3 bases: TGCAGCGTCTCTTGGACAGGGGCCAGGGAGACCCAGTACTTC.

This clonotype was counted only a few times. The chain couples TRBV7-9 to TRBJ1-2, with D perhaps TRBD1 (5 bases). CDR1 and CDR2 from the germline V gene are SEHNR and FQNEAQ (reference sequence). This CDR3 region has 13 residues. Trimming pared 6 bases from V and 6 bases from J, leaving 14 bases between. In DNA, the CDR3 is TGTGCCAGCAGGGAGGGACCGGATAATGGCTACACCTTC. This translates into CASREGPDNGYTF.

The table lists this clonotype with many counts. The gene calls are TRBV10-3 and TRBJ2-7; 7 bases line up with TRBD1. With 8 bases clipped from V and 0 bases from J, the junction kept 4 bases outside the gene matches. The germline V gene has CDR1 ENHRY and CDR2 SYGVKD. The CDR3 totals 13 residues. CDR3 in amino acids: CAIRDRDSYEQYF. The CDR3 coding sequence is TGTGCCATCCGGGACAGAGACTCCTACGAGCAGTACTTC.

The chain recombines TRBV7-2 with TRBJ1-2; D is uncertain. V was cut by 3 bases and J by 0 bases, with 8 bases left in between. The CDR3 contains 14 residues. Germline CDR1 reads SGHTA; CDR2 reads FQGNSA. The CDR3, as DNA: TGTGCCAGCAGCTTCCGGAGTACTAACTATGGCTACACCTTC. This sequence encodes CASSFRSTNYGYTF.

There are a few counts of this clonotype. V is TRBV12-3 or TRBV12-4 and J is TRBJ2-2; 7 positions agree with TRBD2. The J segment lost 1 base and the V segment lost 2 bases, leaving 7 bases of the junction unmatched. The CDR3 has 17 amino acids. As DNA, the CDR3 is TGTGCCAGCAGTTTAATCGGTGGGGGGGGGAACACCGGGGAGCTGTTTTTT. Translation gives CASSLIGGGGNTGELFF.

Details on this clonotype: A read error may produce the germline difference seen at one junction end. The chain employs TRBV5-6 and TRBJ2-7; the D is unclear. CDR3 length equals 12 residues. CDR1 is SGHDT and CDR2 is YYEEEE in the germline V gene. The CDR3 reads CARSRMNYEQYF. The CDR3 DNA sequence: TGTGCCCGCAGCCGGATGAACTACGAGCAGTACTTC.

V usage is TRBV12-3 or TRBV12-4 and J usage is TRBJ1-5; D gene ambiguous. V was cut by 0 bases and J by 3 bases, with 9 bases left in between. The CDR3 has 15 amino acids. This CDR3 is CASSLAGSVNQPQHF. The CDR3 DNA is TGTGCCAGCAGTTTAGCAGGGAGCGTCAATCAGCCCCAGCATTTT.

This chain uses TRBV4-2 with TRBJ2-1; no firm D call. With 0 bases removed from V and 4 bases from J, the gap between germline ends came to 7 bases. Germline V gene sequence: CDR1 LGHNA, CDR2 YNFKEQ. The CDR3 totals 14 residues. The chain's CDR3 is CASSQDTGYNEQFF. In DNA, the CDR3 is TGTGCCAGCAGCCAAGATACGGGTTACAATGAGCAGTTCTTC.

The table lists this clonotype with a few counts. V and J are TRBV5-5 and TRBJ2-5; D not certain. With 2 bases removed from V and 0 bases from J, the gap between germline ends came to 14 bases. This CDR3 has 16 amino acids. The germline gives CDR1 SGHKS, CDR2 YYEKEE (reference sequence). The CDR3 reads CASSFDGNNNQETQYF. In nucleotides, the CDR3 is TGTGCCAGCAGCTTTGACGGAAACAACAACCAAGAGACCCAGTACTTC.

The CDR3 region has the DNA TGTGCCAGCAGGGACAGCAGCTATGGCTACACCTTC. This gives the protein CASRDSSYGYTF. The V gene is TRBV12-3 or TRBV12-4, the J gene TRBJ1-2; D might be TRBD1 (6 bases). CDR3 length: 12 residues. With 6 bases removed from V and 4 bases from J, the gap between germline ends came to 9 bases.

This clonotype has a handful of counts. V gene TRBV20-1 combines with J gene TRBJ2-1; 10 bases are a match to TRBD2. Trimming removed 4 bases from V and 10 bases from J; junction bases left unmatched: 13. The V gene's germline CDR1 is DFQATT and CDR2 SNEGSKA (reference sequence). The CDR3 length is 15 residues. The CDR3 sequence is CSATKLAGHSPEQFF. CDR3 in DNA: TGCAGTGCTACCAAACTAGCGGGACACAGCCCCGAGCAGTTCTTC.

This clonotype has a handful of counts. V and J are TRBV6-5 and TRBJ2-1; 10 nucleotides match TRBD2. Trimming at V came to 2 bases and at J to 8 bases, leaving 9 bases not matched to a gene. In germline, CDR1 is MNHEY, CDR2 SVGAGI. The CDR3 runs to 16 residues. CDR3 coding DNA: TGTGCCAGCAGTTACCCTAGCGGGAGAAACGGGGATGAGCAGTTCTTC. Protein: CASSYPSGRNGDEQFF.

The chain links TRBV7-9 to TRBJ2-7; D is perhaps TRBD1 (6 bases). This CDR3 has 15 amino acids. Trimming took 2 bases from V and 0 from J, leaving 11 bases between them. CDR1 is SEHNR and CDR2 is FQNEAQ in the germline V gene (reference sequence). The CDR3 reads CASSLRGQNSYEQYF. Written as DNA, the CDR3 is TGTGCCAGCAGCTTACGCGGACAGAACTCCTACGAGCAGTACTTC.

The table lists this clonotype with a count of one. J is TRBJ2-5 and V is TRBV20-1; possibly TRBD2 for D (5 bases). The CDR3 spans 12 residues. Germline V gene sequence: CDR1 DFQATT, CDR2 SNEGSKA (reference sequence). With 5 bases removed from V and 3 bases from J, the gap between germline ends came to 10 bases. DNA of the CDR3: TGCAGTGCTGTCGACGGGAAAGAGACCCAGTACTTC. Encoded protein: CSAVDGKETQYF.

This chain connects TRBV5-1 to TRBJ1-4; no clear D gene. The germline gives CDR1 SGHRS, CDR2 YFSETQ. CDR3 length: 14 residues. Trimming shortened V by 7 bases and J by 1 base, and 11 bases separated the two germline ends. CDR3 in amino acids: CASAPAGTNEKLFF. CDR3 bases: TGCGCCAGCGCCCCGGCGGGAACTAATGAAAAACTGTTTTTT.

This chain links TRBV24-1 with TRBJ2-3; 7 bases match TRBD2. The CDR3 totals 15 residues. After removal of 0 bases from V and 3 bases from J, the junction contained 2 bases not matched to a gene. Germline assignment: CDR1 KGHDR and CDR2 SFDVKD. DNA for the CDR3: TGTGCCACCAGTGATTTGGGACTAGGGACAGATACGCAGTATTTT. This translates into CATSDLGLGTDTQYF.

This clonotype was seen only once. The gene calls are TRBV18 and TRBJ2-7; TRBD1 is a possible D gene (5 bases). V lost 2 bases and J 6 bases, leaving 14 bases between the germline ends. This CDR3 spans 14 amino acids. Germline lookup yields CDR1 KGHSH and CDR2 LQKENI. CDR3 bases: TGTGCCAGCTCACCAAAGCAGGGTTTTGGCGAGCAGTACTTC. Amino acid sequence: CASSPKQGFGEQYF.

V usage is TRBV7-3 and J usage is TRBJ2-3; TRBD2 matches at 7 bases. This CDR3 is 15 amino acids long. Germline-derived CDR1 and CDR2 are SGHTA and FQGTGA. After removal of 6 bases from V and 0 bases from J, the junction contained 6 bases not matched to a gene. For the CDR3, the DNA is TGTGCCAGCAGTCCACTAGCGACAAGCACAGATACGCAGTATTTT. Translation: CASSPLATSTDTQYF.

J is TRBJ2-2 and V is TRBV7-3; D is unresolved. V dropped 5 bases and J dropped 10 bases, with 11 bases sitting between them. The CDR3 is made up of 12 amino acids. Looked up from germline, CDR1 is SGHTA and CDR2 is FQGTGA. For the CDR3, the DNA is TGTGCCAGCAGCCCTAACGGGTTGGAGCTGTTTTTT. This gives the protein CASSPNGLELFF.